These T cell receptor beta chains were read from a single sample in a study of human versus mouse CDR3 diversity and MHC coevolution. The assay was immunoSEQ multiplex PCR, and TCRdb's table has in-frame clones only and misses some. The top ten hold over 1.3% of the sample, which has 86,000 or so clones, 93% seen once. The sample comprised naive CD4+ T cells from blood. Source of these receptors: a person aged 30 to 69 in good health. Both conserved end residues are part of each CDR3. The order of the fields is D gene, CDR3 length, V gene, J gene, clone size, CDR3 DNA, CDR3 protein. The D gene is left open where the match is weak. Clone size is shown for a subset of rows, as once, few, many or a class of expanded clone.

>-|14|TRBV7-2|TRBJ2-7|-
TGTGCCAGCAGAGAGGGCCGAGGGGGCTACGAGCAGTACTTC
CASREGRGGYEQYF
>TRBD1|15|TRBV27|TRBJ1-4|-
TGTGCCAGCAGTTTTTTAGGACAGGGCGCGGAAAAACTGTTTTTT
CASSFLGQGAEKLFF
>-|14|TRBV11-2|TRBJ1-4|-
TGTGCCAGCAGCTTAGTAATGCTCGGGGAAAAACTGTTTTTT
CASSLVMLGEKLFF
>TRBD1|13|TRBV18|TRBJ1-5|-
TGTGCCAGCTCACCGGGACAGCTCCAGCCCCAGCATTTT
CASSPGQLQPQHF
>TRBD1|13|TRBV5-8|TRBJ1-1|-
TGTGCCAGCAGCCGGGACAGGGGGACTGAAGCTTTCTTT
CASSRDRGTEAFF
>TRBD1|15|TRBV4-1|TRBJ1-6|once
TGCGCCACCTCCCCTGGGACAGTTAGCAATTCACCCCTCCACTTT
CATSPGTVSNSPLHF
>TRBD2|13|TRBV5-1|TRBJ2-5|-
TGCGCCAGCAGCCCCGGACTAGTCGGGACCCAGTACTTC
CASSPGLVGTQYF
>TRBD1|15|TRBV7-2|TRBJ1-2|once
TGTGCCAGCAGCTCGCTCGGACAGGGGAATTATGGCTACACCTTC
CASSSLGQGNYGYTF
>-|16|TRBV11-2|TRBJ1-1|-
TGTGCCAGCAGCTTAGAATTCCGGAACAGGAACACTGAAGCTTTCTTT
CASSLEFRNRNTEAFF
>-|13|TRBV7-9|TRBJ1-1|-
TGTGCCAGCAGCTCTACGCGGGGCACTGAAGCTTTCTTT
CASSSTRGTEAFF
>TRBD2|17|TRBV14|TRBJ2-1|-
TGTGCCAGCAGCCGGACTAGCGGGAGCCCCCGGGGCGATGAGCAGTTCTTC
CASSRTSGSPRGDEQFF
>-|14|TRBV27|TRBJ1-1|-
TGTGCCAGCAGTTTCTCCGCGAGGGTCGCCAAAGCTTTCTTT
CASSFSARVAKAFF
>TRBD1|15|TRBV6-1|TRBJ1-5|-
TGTGCCAGCAGTGAACCCGACAGGGCTTATCAGCCCCAGCATTTT
CASSEPDRAYQPQHF
>TRBD1|14|TRBV27|TRBJ2-5|-
TGTGCCAGCAGCCGGGACAGGGAACAAGAGACCCAGTACTTC
CASSRDREQETQYF
>-|11|TRBV6-1|TRBJ1-1|-
TGTGCCAGCAGACATGTTACTGAAGCTTTCTTT
CASRHVTEAFF
>TRBD1|17|TRBV4-1|TRBJ1-4|-
TGCGCCAGCAGCCCCCGGGACAGGGGGACAACTAATGAAAAACTGTTTTTT
CASSPRDRGTTNEKLFF
>-|14|TRBV9|TRBJ2-3|-
TGTGCCAGCAGCGCTAGCAACAGGGTTGATACGCAGTATTTT
CASSASNRVDTQYF
>-|13|TRBV7-3|TRBJ2-1|-
TGTGCCAGCAGCCGCCCGGCAGGCAATGAGCAGTTCTTC
CASSRPAGNEQFF
>TRBD1|15|TRBV5-4|TRBJ1-5|-
TGTGCCAGCAGCTTTGATGGACAGGGCAATCAGCCCCAGCATTTT
CASSFDGQGNQPQHF
>TRBD1|14|TRBV5-1|TRBJ2-7|-
TGCGCCAGCAGCCTGGGACAGGCGGGCGGCGAGCAGTACTTC
CASSLGQAGGEQYF
>-|14|TRBV5-4|TRBJ1-2|once
TGTGCCAGCAGGAGGGCGGGGGGTCACTATGGCTACACCTTC
CASRRAGGHYGYTF
>-|14|TRBV6-5|TRBJ1-4|-
TGTGCCAGCACCACGCGGGCCCAAGACGAAAAACTGTTTTTT
CASTTRAQDEKLFF
>TRBD1|14|TRBV4-2|TRBJ1-4|-
TGTGCCAGCAGCCAAAAGGGGGCGGGGGAAAAACTGTTTTTT
CASSQKGAGEKLFF
>-|18|TRBV10-3|TRBJ2-7|few
TGTGCCATCAGTGATGTCGGGAGCACTAACTCCCAGGGCTACGAGCAGTACTTC
CAISDVGSTNSQGYEQYF
>-|14|TRBV18|TRBJ1-2|-
TGTGCCAGCTCACTCTGGTCAGGGAAGGATGGCTACACCTTC
CASSLWSGKDGYTF
>-|14|TRBV5-1|TRBJ1-1|-
TGCGCCAGCAGCATGGCCTCAACAGGTGCTGAAGCTTTCTTT
CASSMASTGAEAFF
>TRBD1|16|TRBV18|TRBJ2-5|-
TGTGCCAGCTCACCGGGGTCGACAGGGGTCCAAGAGACCCAGTACTTC
CASSPGSTGVQETQYF
>-|15|TRBV29-1|TRBJ2-1|-
TGCAGCTTCTCGGGGGACTTCGTCTCCTACAATGAGCAGTTCTTC
CSFSGDFVSYNEQFF
>TRBD1|14|TRBV19|TRBJ1-5|-
TGTGCCAGTAGTATCGACAGGGCGACTCAGCCCCAGCATTTT
CASSIDRATQPQHF
>TRBD1|13|TRBV6-5|TRBJ2-5|once
TGTGCCAGCAGTTATACAGGGGGCAAGACCCAGTACTTC
CASSYTGGKTQYF
>TRBD2|16|TRBV5-6|TRBJ2-4|-
TGTGCCAGCAGCTTCCGGGGGGGGAAGCATCAAAACATTCAGTACTTC
CASSFRGGKHQNIQYF
>TRBD1|18|TRBV7-3|TRBJ2-2|-
TGTGCCAGCAGCGGCGGACAGGGGGCTTCCCTTAACACCGGGGAGCTGTTTTTT
CASSGGQGASLNTGELFF
>TRBD1|13|TRBV12-5|TRBJ1-6|-
TGTGCTAGTGGAGGACAGGGTAGGGCACCCCTCCACTTT
CASGGQGRAPLHF
>TRBD1|15|TRBV5-1|TRBJ1-4|-
TGCGCCAGCAGGGAAAGACAGGGCGCTAATGAAAAACTGTTTTTT
CASRERQGANEKLFF
>-|13|TRBV6-5|TRBJ2-7|-
TGTGCCAGCAGCCCCGTGGGGGCGTACGAGCAGTACTTC
CASSPVGAYEQYF
>-|20|TRBV9|TRBJ2-7|-
TGTGCCAGCAGCCTTCTCCCCGGGACTGGAGGGTTCGGAGGCTCCTACGAGCAGTACTTC
CASSLLPGTGGFGGSYEQYF
>-|13|TRBV9|TRBJ1-2|-
TGTGCCAGCAGCCGGGGGGGGGCTCAGGGCTACACCTTC
CASSRGGAQGYTF
>TRBD1|14|TRBV19|TRBJ1-1|-
TGTGCCAGTAGGAACGACAGGGGGAACACTGAAGCTTTCTTT
CASRNDRGNTEAFF
>TRBD2|14|TRBV6-6|TRBJ2-5|-
TGTGCCAGCAGTTACTCGACCGGGAGGGAGACCCAGTACTTC
CASSYSTGRETQYF
>TRBD1|15|TRBV9|TRBJ2-1|-
TGTGCCAGCAGCCGATCACAGGGGTCAAACAATGAGCAGTTCTTC
CASSRSQGSNNEQFF
>-|13|TRBV18|TRBJ1-2|-
TGTGCCAGCTCACCACAACAGGGACGCGGCTACACCTTC
CASSPQQGRGYTF
>-|14|TRBV5-1|TRBJ1-2|-
TGCGCCAGCAGCTTGTGGGGGGGGGACTATGGCTACACCTTC
CASSLWGGDYGYTF
>TRBD1|14|TRBV15|TRBJ2-7|-
TGTGCCACCAGCCTAGACAGGGCCGCATACGAGCAGTACTTC
CATSLDRAAYEQYF
>-|15|TRBV21-1|TRBJ1-2|few
TGTGCCAGCAGCAAAGCACAGGGAGTACAATATGGCTACACCTTC
CASSKAQGVQYGYTF
>TRBD2|15|TRBV27|TRBJ2-1|-
TGTGCCAGCAGTCTACTAGCGGCCACCTACAATGAGCAGTTCTTC
CASSLLAATYNEQFF
>-|15|TRBV7-6|TRBJ2-3|-
TGTGCCAGCAGACCTCCGGGGTTGATTATGGATACGCAGTATTTT
CASRPPGLIMDTQYF
>-|13|TRBV9|TRBJ1-1|-
TGTGCCAGCAGCGCCCACCAGGACACTGAAGCTTTCTTT
CASSAHQDTEAFF
>-|13|TRBV30|TRBJ1-1|-
TGTGCCTGGAGGCCCAGGGAGAACACTGAAGCTTTCTTT
CAWRPRENTEAFF
>TRBD2|16|TRBV4-3|TRBJ2-7|-
TGCGCCAGCAGCCAAGATGGGACTAGCGGGGGGGTCCCTCAGTACTTC
CASSQDGTSGGVPQYF
>TRBD1|13|TRBV11-3|TRBJ1-2|-
TGTGCCAGCAGCTGGACAGGAGGCTATGGCTACACCTTC
CASSWTGGYGYTF
>TRBD1|12|TRBV9|TRBJ1-1|-
TGTGCCAGCAGCAAAGGGGACAGTGAAGCTTTCTTT
CASSKGDSEAFF
>TRBD2|14|TRBV5-4|TRBJ2-3|-
TGTGCCAGCGCCCCAGCTAGCGGGGGACATACGCAGTATTTT
CASAPASGGHTQYF
>-|13|TRBV4-2|TRBJ2-5|once
TGTGCCAGCAGCCAGGACTCATCGGAGACCCAGTACTTC
CASSQDSSETQYF
>TRBD2|15|TRBV5-1|TRBJ2-3|-
TGCGCCAGCAGCTTGGGTGCGGGAGTCACAGATACGCAGTATTTT
CASSLGAGVTDTQYF
>-|13|TRBV7-3|TRBJ1-3|-
TGTGCCAGCAGCGAAGGGTGGGGGGACACCATATATTTT
CASSEGWGDTIYF
>TRBD2|13|TRBV15|TRBJ2-1|-
TGTGCCACCAGCAGGGGGGGGTACAATGAGCAGTTCTTC
CATSRGGYNEQFF